These 10 T cell receptor beta chains originate from one sample sequenced in a study of T cell responses to AZD1222 COVID-19 vaccine. Sequenced by immunoSEQ multiplex PCR; TCRdb stores in-frame clones only, minus some. The sample has 180,000 or so clones; approximately 93% are singletons. Sequences were derived from peripheral blood, sampled 28 days after the second AZD1222 dose. The receptors were gathered from an adult who received the AZD1222 COVID-19 vaccine.

This clone showed up just once. The CDR3 region is CAWSNKGLNTGELFF. In DNA form, the CDR3 reads TGTGCCTGGAGTAATAAGGGACTGAACACCGGGGAGCTGTTTTTT. The rearrangement uses TRBV30 and TRBJ2-2, with D perhaps matching TRBD2 (6 bases). Looked up from germline, CDR1 is GTSNPN and CDR2 is SVGIG (reference sequence). The CDR3 consists of 15 residues. V lost 2 bases to trimming and J lost 1 base, with 11 bases between them.

This chain uses TRBV5-4 with TRBJ2-5; TRBD2 matches at 10 bases. Germline V lookup: CDR1 SGHNT, CDR2 YYREEE (reference sequence). J gave up 5 bases and V 4 bases, and 11 bases lay outside the gene matches. There are 16 residues in the CDR3. The CDR3 loop is CASSPSGGAGGETQYF. For the CDR3, the DNA is TGTGCCAGCAGCCCCAGCGGGGGGGCTGGTGGGGAGACCCAGTACTTC.

V gene TRBV10-1 combines with J gene TRBJ1-5; TRBD1 matches 10 bases. Germline V CDR1 and CDR2: WNHNN, SYGVQD (reference sequence). V was pared by 7 bases and J by 4 bases, with 1 base of the junction left unmatched. The CDR3 has 13 amino acids. The CDR3 protein is CASKGQGNQPQHF. The CDR3 DNA follows: TGCGCCAGCAAGGGACAGGGGAATCAGCCCCAGCATTTT.

The J gene is TRBJ2-2, the V gene TRBV7-9; D may be TRBD1 or TRBD2 (5 bases each). The V gene's germline CDR1 is SEHNR and CDR2 FQNEAQ (reference sequence). CDR3 size: 18 residues. Trimming pared 5 bases from V and 1 base from J, leaving 20 bases between. In DNA form, the CDR3 reads TGTGCCAGCAGCCTAGAGGGCTGGGGCGTCGAGAACACCGGGGAGCTGTTTTTT. Translating gives CASSLEGWGVENTGELFF.

This clone was seen a single time. V is TRBV19 and J is TRBJ1-1; D is unresolved. The CDR3 spans 14 residues. The V end lost 10 bases, the J end lost 1 base, and 16 bases lay between the germline ends. The germline gives CDR1 LNHDA, CDR2 SQIVND (reference sequence). The CDR3 is CATWDGTTNTEAFF. The CDR3 nucleotides are TGTGCCACCTGGGATGGTACAACGAACACTGAAGCTTTCTTT.

The rearrangement joins TRBV12-3 or TRBV12-4 to TRBJ1-5; D possibly corresponds to TRBD1 (6 bases). CDR3 length equals 13 residues. V was clipped by 5 bases and J by 7 bases, with 12 bases between them. This chain's CDR3 is CASSGQPRQPQHF. The CDR3 DNA follows: TGTGCCAGCAGTGGACAGCCCCGACAGCCCCAGCATTTT.

The genes are TRBV25-1 and TRBJ1-2, with D possibly being TRBD1 (6 bases). With 3 bases removed from V and 4 bases from J, the gap between germline ends came to 12 bases. The CDR3 has 14 amino acids. The germline CDR1 and CDR2 sequences are MGHDK and SYGVNS. CDR3 DNA: TGTGCCAGCAGTGATAGTGTGACAGGCTATGGCTACACCTTC. It encodes CASSDSVTGYGYTF.

The rearrangement links TRBV9 to TRBJ1-4, with no clear D. This CDR3 is 16 amino acids long. Germline V lookup: CDR1 SGDLS, CDR2 YYNGEE. V gave up 2 bases and J gave up 0 bases, with 11 bases separating them. CDR3 sequence (DNA): TGTGCCAGCAGCGTTAGCCCCCAAGCAACTAATGAAAAACTGTTTTTT. Translated, it gives CASSVSPQATNEKLFF. The full variable domain, rest sourced from reference TRBV9 and TRBJ1-4, is DSGVTQTPKHLITATGQRVTLRCSPRSGDLSVYWYQQSLDQGLQFLIQYYNGEERAKGNILERFSAQQFPDLHSELNLSSLELGDSALYFCASSVSPQATNEKLFFGSGTQLSVL.

The chain is built from TRBV6-5 and TRBJ1-2, with TRBD1 matching 7 bases. CDR3 length equals 12 residues. The V gene end was trimmed by 10 bases and the J gene end by 6 bases; junction bases not matched to a gene: 8. Germline V gene sequence: CDR1 MNHEY, CDR2 SVGAGI. The CDR3 region is CATPTGLNGYTF. DNA for the CDR3: TGTGCCACCCCGACAGGGCTAAATGGCTACACCTTC.

The chain recombines TRBV3-1 (or the pseudogene TRBV3-2) with TRBJ2-7; possibly TRBD2 for D (6 bases). Trimming left V 4 bases short and J 4 bases short, with 17 bases between. The CDR3 spans 15 residues. Germline V gene data show CDR1 as LGHDT and CDR2 as YNNKEL (reference sequence). CDR3: CASSPPGWRDYEQYF. The DNA of the CDR3 is TGTGCCAGCAGCCCCCCGGGGTGGAGGGATTACGAGCAGTACTTC.